This T cell receptor (beta chain) was obtained from a study of cytomegalovirus exposure and HLA in healthy donors. This CDR3 has 14 residues. The V gene end was trimmed by 6 bases and the J gene end by 3 bases; junction bases not matched to a gene: 4. From germline, CDR1 is MNHEY and CDR2 SVGAGI. Findings and limits, study-wide: In vitro, three CMV-associated chains proved specific for CMV antigens.

The table came from immunoSEQ multiplex PCR; TCRdb's copy has only in-frame clones and leaves some out. The sample carries 120,000 to 150,000 clones, approximately 86% recorded once. In regard to this clone: Its cognate antigen is unknown.

Material: PBMCs. The clonotype comes from a man younger than 30 in good health and CMV-seropositive. V and J are TRBV6-5 and TRBJ1-5; TRBD1 matches at 8 bases. As DNA, the CDR3 is TGTGCCAGCAGAAGGGACAGGTCCAATCAGCCCCAGCATTTT. Encoded protein: CASRRDRSNQPQHF.